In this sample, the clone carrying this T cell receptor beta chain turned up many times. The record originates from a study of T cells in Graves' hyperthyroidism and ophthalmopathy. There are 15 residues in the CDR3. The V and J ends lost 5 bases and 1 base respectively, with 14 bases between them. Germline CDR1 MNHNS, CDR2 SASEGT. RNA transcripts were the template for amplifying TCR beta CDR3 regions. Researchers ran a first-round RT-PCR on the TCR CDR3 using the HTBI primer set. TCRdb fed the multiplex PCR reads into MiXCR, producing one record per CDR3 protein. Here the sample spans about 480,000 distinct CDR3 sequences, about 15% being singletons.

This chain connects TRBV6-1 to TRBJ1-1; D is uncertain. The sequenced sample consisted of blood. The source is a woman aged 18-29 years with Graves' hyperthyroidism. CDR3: CASSPGESGNTEAFF. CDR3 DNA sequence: TGTGCCAGCAGTCCCGGTGAGTCAGGGAACACTGAAGCTTTCTTT.